The source of this TCR beta chain is a study of human T cells and chemical hapten exposure. Study-level background: Across the whole study, which lasted around 25 weeks, patients were given diphenylcyclopropenone on the scalp once a week.

This clonotype was observed a few times. Its specificity is unknown. TCRdb re-called the RACE reads through MiXCR, storing one row per CDR3 protein. The table includes approximately 260,000 distinct CDR3 sequences, approximately 8% detected once. The V and J ends lost 3 bases and 9 bases respectively, with 14 bases between them. CDR3 size: 13 residues. Germline CDR1 and CDR2: SGHVT and SQSDAQ. The time point: pre-sensitization, week 0. The treatment: therapeutic diphenylcyclopropenone sensitization with weekly scalp DPC. Donors, patients with alopecia ranging from 18 to 70 years old and judged suitable for DPC, provided samples. General observations from the study: No change in TCRs above 1 in 1000 frequency was produced by DPC sensitization.

The sequenced sample was whole blood, obtained in connection with sensitization to the hapten diphenylcyclopropenone (DPC). The V call is TRBV7-4, the J call TRBJ1-2; possibly TRBD1 for D (5 bases). This TCR was sampled from a man in his late teens or twenties with alopecia areata. Some clones in this sample may be carry-over from other donors' samples. DNA of the CDR3: TGTGCCAGCAGCTTTAATATCAGGGAATGCTACACCTTC. This encodes CASSFNIRECYTF.